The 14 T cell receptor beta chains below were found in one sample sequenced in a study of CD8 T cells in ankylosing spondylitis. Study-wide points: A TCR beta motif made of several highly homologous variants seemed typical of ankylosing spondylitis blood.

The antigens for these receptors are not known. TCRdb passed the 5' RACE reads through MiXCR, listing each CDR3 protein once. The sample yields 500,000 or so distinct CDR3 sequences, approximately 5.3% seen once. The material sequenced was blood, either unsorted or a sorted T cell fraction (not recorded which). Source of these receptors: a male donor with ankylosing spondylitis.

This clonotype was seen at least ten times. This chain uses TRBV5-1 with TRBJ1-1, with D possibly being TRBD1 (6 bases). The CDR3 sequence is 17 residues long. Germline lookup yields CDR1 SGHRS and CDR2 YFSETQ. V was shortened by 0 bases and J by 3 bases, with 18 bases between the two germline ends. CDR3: CASSLGPFLGGDTEAFF. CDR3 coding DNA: TGCGCCAGCAGCTTGGGACCGTTCTTAGGGGGGGACACTGAAGCTTTCTTT.

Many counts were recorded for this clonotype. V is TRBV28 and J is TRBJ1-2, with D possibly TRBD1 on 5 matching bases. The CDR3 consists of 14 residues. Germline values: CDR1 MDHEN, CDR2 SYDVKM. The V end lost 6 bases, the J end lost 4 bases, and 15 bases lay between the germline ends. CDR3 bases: TGTGCCAGCAGCCGCCTGGATGGGGGCTATGGCTACACCTTC. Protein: CASSRLDGGYGYTF.

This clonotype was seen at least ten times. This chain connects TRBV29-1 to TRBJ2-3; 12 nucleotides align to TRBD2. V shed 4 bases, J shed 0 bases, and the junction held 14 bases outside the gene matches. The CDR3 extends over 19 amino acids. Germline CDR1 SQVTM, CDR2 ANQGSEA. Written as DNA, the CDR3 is TGCAGCGTTGTTGGGGTCTCGACTAGCGGGGGCCCCAGCACAGATACGCAGTATTTT. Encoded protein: CSVVGVSTSGGPSTDTQYF.

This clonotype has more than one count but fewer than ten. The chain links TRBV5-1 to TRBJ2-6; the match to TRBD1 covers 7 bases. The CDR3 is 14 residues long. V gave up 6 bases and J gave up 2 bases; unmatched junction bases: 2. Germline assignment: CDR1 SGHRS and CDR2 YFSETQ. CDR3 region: CASTTGPGANVLTF. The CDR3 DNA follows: TGCGCCAGCACGACAGGGCCTGGGGCCAACGTCCTGACTTTC.

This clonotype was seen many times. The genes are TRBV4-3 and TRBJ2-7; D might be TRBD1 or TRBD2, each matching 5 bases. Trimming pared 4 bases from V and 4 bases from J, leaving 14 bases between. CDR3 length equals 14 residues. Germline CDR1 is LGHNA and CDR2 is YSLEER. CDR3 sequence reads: CASSPGTVNYEQYF. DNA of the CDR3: TGCGCCAGCAGCCCCGGGACGGTAAATTACGAGCAGTACTTC.

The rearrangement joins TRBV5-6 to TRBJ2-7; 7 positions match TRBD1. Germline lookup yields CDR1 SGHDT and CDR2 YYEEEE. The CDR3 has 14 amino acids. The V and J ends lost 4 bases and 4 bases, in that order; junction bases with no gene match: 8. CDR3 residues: CASSTRDSRYEQYF. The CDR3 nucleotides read TGTGCCAGCAGCACCCGGGACAGTCGTTACGAGCAGTACTTC. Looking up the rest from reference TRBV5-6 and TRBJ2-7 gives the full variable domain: DAGVTQSPTHLIKTRGQQVTLRCSPKSGHDTVSWYQQALGQGPQFIFQYYEEEERQRGNFPDRFSGHQFPNYSSELNVNALLLGDSALYLCASSTRDSRYEQYFGPGTRLTVT.

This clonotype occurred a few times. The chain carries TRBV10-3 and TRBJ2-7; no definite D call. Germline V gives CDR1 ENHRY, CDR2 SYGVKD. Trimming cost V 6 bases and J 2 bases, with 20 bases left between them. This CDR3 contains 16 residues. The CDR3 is CAIRTEEGSQPYEQYF. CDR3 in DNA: TGTGCCATCAGGACCGAGGAAGGCTCACAGCCCTACGAGCAGTACTTC.

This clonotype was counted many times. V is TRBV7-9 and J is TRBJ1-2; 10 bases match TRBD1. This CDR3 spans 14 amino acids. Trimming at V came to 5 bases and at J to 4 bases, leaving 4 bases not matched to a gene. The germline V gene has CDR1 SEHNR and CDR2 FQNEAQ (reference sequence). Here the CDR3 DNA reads TGTGCCAGCAGCCACGGGACAGGGGCCTATGGCTACACCTTC. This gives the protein CASSHGTGAYGYTF.

This CDR3 is CASGEDSYNEQFF. The CDR3, as DNA: TGTGCCAGCGGAGAGGACTCCTACAATGAGCAGTTCTTC. The V call is TRBV2, the J call TRBJ2-1; D gene unclear. Trimming left V 8 bases short and J 0 bases short, with 8 bases between. The germline V gene has CDR1 SNHLY and CDR2 FYNNEI. The length of the CDR3 is 13 residues. The variable domain in full, with the rest retrieved from reference TRBV2 and TRBJ2-1, is EPEVTQTPSHQVTQMGQEVILRCVPISNHLYFYWYRQILGQKVEFLVSFYNNEISEKSEIFDDQFSVERPDGSNFTLKIRSTKLEDSAMYFCASGEDSYNEQFFGPGTRLTVL.

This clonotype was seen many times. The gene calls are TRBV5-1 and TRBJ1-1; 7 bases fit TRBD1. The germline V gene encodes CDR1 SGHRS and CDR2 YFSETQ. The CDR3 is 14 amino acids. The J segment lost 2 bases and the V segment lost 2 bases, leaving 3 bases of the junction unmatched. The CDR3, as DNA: TGCGCCAGCAGCTTCGACAGGGCTAACACTGAAGCTTTCTTT. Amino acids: CASSFDRANTEAFF.

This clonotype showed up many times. The CDR3 region is CSARDSRTGELFF. The CDR3 DNA reads TGCAGTGCTAGAGACTCGCGCACCGGGGAGCTGTTTTTT. The chain couples TRBV20-1 to TRBJ2-2, with D unclear. V gave up 0 bases and J gave up 4 bases, with 6 bases separating them. The V gene's germline CDR1 is DFQATT and CDR2 SNEGSKA (reference sequence). This CDR3 contains 13 residues.

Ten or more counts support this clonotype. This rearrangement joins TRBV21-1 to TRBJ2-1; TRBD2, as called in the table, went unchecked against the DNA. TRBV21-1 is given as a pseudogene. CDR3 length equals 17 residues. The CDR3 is CASSKGLAPHAGHEQFF. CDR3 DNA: TGTGCCAGCAGCAAGGGACTAGCACCGCACGCAGGCCATGAGCAGTTCTTC.

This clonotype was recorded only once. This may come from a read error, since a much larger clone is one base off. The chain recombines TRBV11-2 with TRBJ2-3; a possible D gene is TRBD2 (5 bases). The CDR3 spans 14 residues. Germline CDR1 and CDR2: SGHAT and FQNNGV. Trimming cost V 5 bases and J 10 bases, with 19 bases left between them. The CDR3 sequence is CASSAGRAALSQYF. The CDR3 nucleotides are TGTGCCAGCAGCGCTGGGCGAGCGGCACTTTCGCAGTATTTT.

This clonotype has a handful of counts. CDR3 DNA sequence: TGCGCCAGCAGCTTCCGGGACAGGGGGCAAGATGAGCAGTTCTTC. Its protein product is CASSFRDRGQDEQFF. The chain uses TRBV5-1 and TRBJ2-1; 12 bases fit TRBD1. The CDR3 consists of 15 residues. Germline CDR1 and CDR2: SGHRS and YFSETQ. V gave up 2 bases and J gave up 8 bases; unmatched junction bases: 5. The whole variable domain, filled in from reference TRBV5-1 and TRBJ2-1, reads KAGVTQTPRYLIKTRGQQVTLSCSPISGHRSVSWYQQTPGQGLQFLFEYFSETQRNKGNFPGRFSGRQFSNSRSEMNVSTLELGDSALYLCASSFRDRGQDEQFFGPGTRLTVL.